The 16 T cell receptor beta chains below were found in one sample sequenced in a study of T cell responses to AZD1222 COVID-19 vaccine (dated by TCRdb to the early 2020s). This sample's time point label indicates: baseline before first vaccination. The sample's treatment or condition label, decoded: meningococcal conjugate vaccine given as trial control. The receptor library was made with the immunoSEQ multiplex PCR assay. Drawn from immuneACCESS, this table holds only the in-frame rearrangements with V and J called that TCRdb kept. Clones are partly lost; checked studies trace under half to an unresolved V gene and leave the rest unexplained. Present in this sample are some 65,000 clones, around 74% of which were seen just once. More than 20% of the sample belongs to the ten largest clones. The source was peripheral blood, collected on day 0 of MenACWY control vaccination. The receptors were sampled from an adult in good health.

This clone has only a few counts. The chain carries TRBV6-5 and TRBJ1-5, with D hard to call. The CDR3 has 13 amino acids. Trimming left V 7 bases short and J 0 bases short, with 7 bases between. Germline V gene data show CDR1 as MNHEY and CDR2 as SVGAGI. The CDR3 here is CASNRLSNQPQHF. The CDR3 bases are TGTGCCAGCAACAGACTTAGCAATCAGCCCCAGCATTTT.

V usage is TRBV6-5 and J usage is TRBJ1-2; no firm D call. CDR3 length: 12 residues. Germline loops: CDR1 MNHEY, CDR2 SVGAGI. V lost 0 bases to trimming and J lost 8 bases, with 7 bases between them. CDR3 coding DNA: TGTGCCAGCAGTTACTCGAAGAGAGGCTACACCTTC. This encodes CASSYSKRGYTF.

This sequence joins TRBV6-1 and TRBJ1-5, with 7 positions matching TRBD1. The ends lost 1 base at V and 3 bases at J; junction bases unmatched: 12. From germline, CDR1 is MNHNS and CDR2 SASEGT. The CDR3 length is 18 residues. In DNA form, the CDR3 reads TGTGCCAGCAGTGAAGTCCCGACAGGGCGGCTGGTCAATCAGCCCCAGCATTTT. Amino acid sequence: CASSEVPTGRLVNQPQHF.

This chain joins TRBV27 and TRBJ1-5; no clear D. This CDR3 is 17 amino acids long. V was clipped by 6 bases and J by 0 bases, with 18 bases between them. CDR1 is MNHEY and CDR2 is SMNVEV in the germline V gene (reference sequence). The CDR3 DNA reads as TGTGCCAGCAGCCCCGCGGTGGGCCACTATAGCAATCAGCCCCAGCATTTT. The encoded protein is CASSPAVGHYSNQPQHF.

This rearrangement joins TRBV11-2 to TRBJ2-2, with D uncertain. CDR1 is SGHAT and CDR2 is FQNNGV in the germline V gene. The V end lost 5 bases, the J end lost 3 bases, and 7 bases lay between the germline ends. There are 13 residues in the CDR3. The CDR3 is CASSQPYTGELFF. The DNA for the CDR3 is TGTGCCAGCAGCCAGCCATACACCGGGGAGCTGTTTTTT.

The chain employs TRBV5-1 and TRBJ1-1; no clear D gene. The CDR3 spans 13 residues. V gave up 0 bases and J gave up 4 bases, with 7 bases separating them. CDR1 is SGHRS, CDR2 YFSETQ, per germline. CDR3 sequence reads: CASSLGRTTEAFF. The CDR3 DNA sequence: TGCGCCAGCAGCTTGGGACGGACCACTGAAGCTTTCTTT.

The chain's CDR3 is CAIMGSTNEQFF. For the CDR3, the DNA is TGTGCCATCATGGGTAGTACCAATGAGCAGTTCTTC. This rearrangement joins TRBV10-3 to TRBJ2-1; D uncertain. The V end lost 7 bases, the J end lost 6 bases, and 10 bases lay between the germline ends. CDR3 length: 12 amino acids. Germline CDR1 and CDR2: ENHRY and SYGVKD.

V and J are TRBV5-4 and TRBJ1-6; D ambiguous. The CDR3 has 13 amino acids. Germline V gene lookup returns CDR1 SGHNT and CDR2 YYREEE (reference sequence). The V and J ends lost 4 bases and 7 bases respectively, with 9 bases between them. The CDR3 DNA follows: TGTGCCAGCAGCGCTAAAGGGAATTCACCCCTCCACTTT. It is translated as CASSAKGNSPLHF.

Here the CDR3 reads CASSPQPGPGETQYF. The CDR3 DNA sequence: TGTGCCAGCTCGCCTCAACCGGGACCTGGGGAGACCCAGTACTTC. This sequence joins TRBV18 and TRBJ2-5; possibly TRBD1 or TRBD2 for D (5 bases each). The CDR3 length is 15 residues. The germline V and J ends were trimmed by 6 bases and 5 bases, with 19 bases remaining between them. The germline V gene has CDR1 KGHSH and CDR2 LQKENI.

CDR3 region: CASSWGGTEAFF. The CDR3 DNA follows: TGTGCCAGCAGTTGGGGGGGCACTGAAGCTTTCTTT. The chain has TRBV6-6 and TRBJ1-1; a possible D gene is TRBD1 (5 bases). Trimming left V 4 bases short and J 4 bases short, with 7 bases between. Looked up from germline, CDR1 is MNHNY and CDR2 is SVGAGI (reference sequence). This CDR3 has 12 residues.

The CDR3 sequence: CASSSSTGEQYF. DNA of the CDR3: TGTGCCAGCAGCTCTTCCACTGGTGAGCAGTACTTC. The chain links TRBV2 to TRBJ2-7; the D is unclear. The V gene lost 6 bases and the J gene lost 7 bases, with 13 bases spanning the gap. This CDR3 has 12 amino acids. The germline gives CDR1 SNHLY, CDR2 FYNNEI.

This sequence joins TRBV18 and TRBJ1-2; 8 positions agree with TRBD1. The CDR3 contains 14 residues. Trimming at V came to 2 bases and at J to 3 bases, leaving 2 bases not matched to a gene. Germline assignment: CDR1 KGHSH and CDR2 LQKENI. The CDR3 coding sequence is TGTGCCAGCTCACCAGGACAGGGAGACTATGGCTACACCTTC. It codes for CASSPGQGDYGYTF.

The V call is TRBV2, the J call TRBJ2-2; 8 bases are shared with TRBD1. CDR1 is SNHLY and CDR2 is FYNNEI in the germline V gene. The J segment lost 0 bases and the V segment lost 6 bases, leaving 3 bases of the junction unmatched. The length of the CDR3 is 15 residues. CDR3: CASSQGAANTGELFF. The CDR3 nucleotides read TGTGCCAGCAGCCAGGGGGCCGCGAACACCGGGGAGCTGTTTTTT. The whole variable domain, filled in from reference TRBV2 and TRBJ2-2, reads EPEVTQTPSHQVTQMGQEVILRCVPISNHLYFYWYRQILGQKVEFLVSFYNNEISEKSEIFDDQFSVERPDGSNFTLKIRSTKLEDSAMYFCASSQGAANTGELFFGEGSRLTVL.

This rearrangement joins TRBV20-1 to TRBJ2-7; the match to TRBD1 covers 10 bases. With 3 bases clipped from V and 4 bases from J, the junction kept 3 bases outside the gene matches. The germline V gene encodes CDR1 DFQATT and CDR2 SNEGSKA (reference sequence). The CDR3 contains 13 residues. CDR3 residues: CSASRGQGYEQYF. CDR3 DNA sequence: TGCAGTGCTAGTAGGGGACAGGGGTACGAGCAGTACTTC.

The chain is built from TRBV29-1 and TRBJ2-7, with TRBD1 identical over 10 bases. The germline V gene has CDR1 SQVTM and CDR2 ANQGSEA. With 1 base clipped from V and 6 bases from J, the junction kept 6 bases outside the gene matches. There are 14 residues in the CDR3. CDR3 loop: CSVEGDRGDLEQYF. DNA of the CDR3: TGCAGCGTTGAAGGGGACAGGGGAGATCTCGAGCAGTACTTC.

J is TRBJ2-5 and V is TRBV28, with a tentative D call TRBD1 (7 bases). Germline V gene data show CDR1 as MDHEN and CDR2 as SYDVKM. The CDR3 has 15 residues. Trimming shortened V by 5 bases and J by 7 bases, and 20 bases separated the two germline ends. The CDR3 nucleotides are TGTGCCAGCAGTCCGGGGGACAGCAAAGTTGGGACCCAGTACTTC. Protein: CASSPGDSKVGTQYF.